Below, 25 T cell receptor beta chains from the same sample are listed, as sequenced in a study of T cell clones after liver transplantation. The repertoire was sequenced with immunoSEQ multiplex PCR; TCRdb's copy has only in-frame clones and lacks some. The sample includes under 10,000 clones, 80% seen only once; the top ten take approximately 40%. The sequencing used CD8+ T cells from blood, collected before liver transplant. These receptors all stem from a human donor who received a liver transplant.

The chain uses TRBV7-8 and TRBJ2-1, with D possibly matching TRBD2 (5 bases). The CDR3 spans 15 residues. Per the germline V gene, CDR1 is SGHVS and CDR2 is FQNEAQ. Trimming cost V 3 bases and J 0 bases, with 9 bases left between them. The chain's CDR3 is CASSFRGLSYNEQFF. CDR3 bases: TGTGCCAGCAGCTTTCGGGGTCTCTCCTACAATGAGCAGTTCTTC. The full variable domain, completed using reference TRBV7-8 and TRBJ2-1, is GAGVSQSPRYKVAKRGQDVALRCDPISGHVSLFWYQQALGQGPEFLTYFQNEAQLDKSGLPSDRFFAERPEGSVSTLKIQRTQQEDSAVYLCASSFRGLSYNEQFFGPGTRLTVL.

The sample holds a few counts of this clone. V gene TRBV2 combines with J gene TRBJ2-7; D is uncertain. CDR3 length equals 15 residues. Per germline, CDR1 SNHLY and CDR2 FYNNEI. The V end lost 6 bases, the J end lost 0 bases, and 15 bases lay between the germline ends. The CDR3 nucleotides read TGTGCCAGCAGGACGGCGCCAGCGAGCTCCTACGAGCAGTACTTC. Its translation is CASRTAPASSYEQYF.

This clone counts as medium-sized. The genes are TRBV2 and TRBJ1-2; maybe TRBD1 (5 bases). This CDR3 region has 17 residues. V lost 2 bases to trimming and J lost 6 bases, with 22 bases between them. Germline loops: CDR1 SNHLY, CDR2 FYNNEI. CDR3 DNA sequence: TGTGCCAGCAGTGAATTCAGGGTCCCGGTTGTCGGTGATGGCTACACCTTC. It translates to CASSEFRVPVVGDGYTF.

This chain links TRBV20-1 with TRBJ2-1; D is possibly TRBD2 (5 bases). Trimming left V 2 bases short and J 10 bases short, with 9 bases between. This CDR3 has 11 residues. Germline values: CDR1 DFQATT, CDR2 SNEGSKA (reference sequence). The chain's CDR3 is CSARTLAEQFF. In DNA form, the CDR3 reads TGCAGTGCTAGAACCCTAGCCGAGCAGTTCTTC.

This chain connects TRBV7-9 to TRBJ2-7; maybe TRBD1 (6 bases). The germline CDR1 and CDR2 sequences are SEHNR and FQNEAQ (reference sequence). The CDR3 runs to 15 residues. The germline V and J ends were trimmed by 4 bases and 2 bases, with 15 bases remaining between them. The CDR3 here is CASSYGSGVTYEQYF. CDR3 coding DNA: TGTGCCAGCAGCTATGGGTCAGGGGTCACCTACGAGCAGTACTTC. Full variable domain (outside the CDR3, taken from reference TRBV7-9 and TRBJ2-7): DTGVSQNPRHKITKRGQNVTFRCDPISEHNRLYWYRQTLGQGPEFLTYFQNEAQLEKSRLLSDRFSAERPKGSFSTLEIQRTEQGDSAMYLCASSYGSGVTYEQYFGPGTRLTVT.

V and J are TRBV19 and TRBJ1-4; possibly TRBD1 for D (5 bases). V dropped 1 base and J dropped 4 bases, with 13 bases sitting between them. The CDR3 length is 16 residues. CDR1 and CDR2 (germline): LNHDA, SQIVND (reference sequence). CDR3 loop: CASSIGVHRINEKLFF. The CDR3 nucleotides read TGTGCCAGTAGTATAGGAGTCCACAGGATTAATGAAAAACTGTTTTTT.

J is TRBJ2-7 and V is TRBV28, with D tentatively TRBD2 (6 bases). V was pared by 3 bases and J by 4 bases, with 13 bases between. The germline gives CDR1 MDHEN, CDR2 SYDVKM. The CDR3 is 14 residues long. The CDR3: CASSFRGFTYEQYF. The CDR3 DNA reads as TGTGCCAGCAGTTTTCGGGGGTTTACATACGAGCAGTACTTC.

The chain joins TRBV5-4 to TRBJ2-5, with TRBD2 identical over 11 bases. In germline, CDR1 is SGHNT, CDR2 YYREEE (reference sequence). Unmatched junction bases numbered 4, after V lost 4 bases and J lost 5 bases. The CDR3 totals 14 residues. CDR3 residues: CASSLTSGAETQYF. CDR3 nucleotides: TGTGCCAGCAGCCTGACTAGCGGGGCCGAGACCCAGTACTTC.

The V call is TRBV9, the J call TRBJ2-7, with D possibly TRBD1 on 6 matching bases. Trimming took off 0 bases at V and 3 bases at J, with 13 bases between the two ends. Germline V gene lookup returns CDR1 SGDLS and CDR2 YYNGEE. This CDR3 is 15 amino acids long. The CDR3: CASSVGAGVGYEQYF. The CDR3 nucleotides read TGTGCCAGCAGCGTAGGGGCAGGGGTCGGCTACGAGCAGTACTTC.

The genes are TRBV19 and TRBJ2-1, with a tentative D call TRBD1 (5 bases). Per germline, CDR1 LNHDA and CDR2 SQIVND (reference sequence). Trimming removed 7 bases at V and 5 bases at J, with 9 bases between. The CDR3 totals 12 residues. CDR3 nucleotides: TGTGCCAGTAAGGCAGGGAACAATGAGCAGTTCTTC. Translation: CASKAGNNEQFF.

This chain links TRBV9 with TRBJ1-1; D may be TRBD1 (5 bases). Per the germline V gene, CDR1 is SGDLS and CDR2 is YYNGEE. The CDR3 is made up of 14 amino acids. The V gene lost 6 bases and the J gene lost 3 bases, with 15 bases spanning the gap. DNA for the CDR3: TGTGCCAGCACCCCAGAAGGGGCGCACACTGAAGCTTTCTTT. It codes for CASTPEGAHTEAFF.

The chain carries TRBV11-2 and TRBJ2-3, with D perhaps matching TRBD2 (6 bases). The ends were cut back, 3 bases at V and 3 bases at J, with 7 bases in the middle. The CDR3 is made up of 13 amino acids. Per the germline V gene, CDR1 is SGHAT and CDR2 is FQNNGV. The CDR3 DNA follows: TGTGCCAGCAGCTTGGGGGGAACAGATACGCAGTATTTT. It translates to CASSLGGTDTQYF.

The CDR3 is CASSQGTDRYNEQFF. For the CDR3, the DNA is TGTGCCAGCAGCCAAGGGACAGATCGATACAATGAGCAGTTCTTC. The gene calls are TRBV7-6 and TRBJ2-1, with 7 bases lining up with TRBD1. The ends lost 5 bases at V and 4 bases at J; junction bases unmatched: 8. The length of the CDR3 is 15 residues. CDR1 is SGHVS, CDR2 FNYEAQ, per germline.

This sequence joins TRBV19 and TRBJ1-2; 7 bases are shared with TRBD1. V trimming: 0 bases; J trimming: 3 bases; junction bases outside the gene matches: 13. CDR3 length: 18 residues. CDR1 and CDR2 (germline): LNHDA, SQIVND (reference sequence). The CDR3 bases are TGTGCCAGTAGTATAGAGGCGGACAGGCCATTATCCGACTATGGCTACACCTTC. This codes for CASSIEADRPLSDYGYTF.

The chain is built from TRBV6-1 and TRBJ1-1; D is undetermined. CDR1 is MNHNS, CDR2 SASEGT, per germline. The V end was cut by 1 base, the J end by 2 bases, with 5 bases between. The CDR3 consists of 13 residues. CDR3 residues: CASSEGHNTEAFF. As DNA, the CDR3 is TGTGCCAGCAGTGAAGGGCACAACACTGAAGCTTTCTTT.

V is TRBV28 and J is TRBJ1-5, with 8 bases lining up with TRBD1. CDR1 and CDR2 (germline): MDHEN, SYDVKM. This CDR3 comprises 15 residues. J was trimmed by 1 base and V by 6 bases; bases with no gene match: 5. CDR3 sequence reads: CASSNTGGSNQPQHF. Written as DNA, the CDR3 is TGTGCCAGCAGCAATACAGGGGGAAGCAATCAGCCCCAGCATTTT.

Relative to its sample, this clone is large. This chain uses TRBV28 with TRBJ1-5; D perhaps matches TRBD1 (5 bases). The CDR3 consists of 14 residues. Trimming stripped 3 bases from V and 7 bases from J, with 13 bases between. Germline CDR1 and CDR2: MDHEN and SYDVKM. CDR3 sequence (DNA): TGTGCCAGCAGTTTCTGGCAGGGTGGACAGCCCCAGCATTTT. Translating gives CASSFWQGGQPQHF.

The V call is TRBV7-7, the J call TRBJ2-1; D perhaps matches TRBD2 (5 bases). This CDR3 spans 15 amino acids. Trimming cost V 5 bases and J 0 bases, with 11 bases left between them. Germline V gene lookup returns CDR1 SSHAT and CDR2 FNYEAQ (reference sequence). The DNA of the CDR3 is TGTGCCAGCAGCCCACGAGGGCCCTCCTACAATGAGCAGTTCTTC. Its protein is CASSPRGPSYNEQFF.

This rearrangement joins TRBV11-3 to TRBJ2-2; weak D call: TRBD1 (7 bases). The germline V gene encodes CDR1 SGHNT and CDR2 YENEEA. CDR3 length: 14 amino acids. The ends were cut back, 8 bases at V and 4 bases at J, with 14 bases in the middle. DNA for the CDR3: TGTGCCAGCTCCAGGGGGGCGACCACCGGGGAGCTGTTTTTT. It specifies CASSRGATTGELFF. The full variable domain, in which reference TRBV11-3 and TRBJ2-2 provide the parts outside the CDR3, is EAGVVQSPRYKIIEKKQPVAFWCNPISGHNTLYWYLQNLGQGPELLIRYENEEAVDDSQLPKDRFSAERLKGVDSTLKIQPAELGDSAVYLCASSRGATTGELFFGEGSRLTVL.

V usage is TRBV27 and J usage is TRBJ1-4, with a possible D match to TRBD1 (5 bases). This CDR3 has 15 residues. Germline CDR1 and CDR2: MNHEY and SMNVEV (reference sequence). V dropped 8 bases and J dropped 8 bases, with 21 bases sitting between them. CDR3 in amino acids: CASQTTREGREKLFF. CDR3 nucleotide sequence: TGTGCCAGCCAGACAACGCGGGAGGGACGGGAAAAACTGTTTTTT.

The chain recombines TRBV7-9 with TRBJ2-2, with D hard to call. Germline V lookup: CDR1 SEHNR, CDR2 FQNEAQ (reference sequence). The CDR3 has 16 amino acids. Trimming left V 6 bases short and J 7 bases short, with 21 bases between. CDR3: CASRRLRLPSGGELFF. The CDR3 DNA is TGTGCCAGCAGGCGCTTAAGGCTACCTTCGGGCGGGGAGCTGTTTTTT. Full variable domain (outside the CDR3, taken from reference TRBV7-9 and TRBJ2-2): DTGVSQNPRHKITKRGQNVTFRCDPISEHNRLYWYRQTLGQGPEFLTYFQNEAQLEKSRLLSDRFSAERPKGSFSTLEIQRTEQGDSAMYLCASRRLRLPSGGELFFGEGSRLTVL.

The chain recombines TRBV4-1 with TRBJ2-7; TRBD1 might be the D (5 bases). The germline V gene has CDR1 MGHRA and CDR2 YSYEKL. V was trimmed by 5 bases and J by 5 bases, leaving 10 bases between them. The CDR3 length is 12 residues. As DNA, the CDR3 is TGCGCCAGCAGCTCCATAGGGGACGAGCAGTACTTC. Protein product: CASSSIGDEQYF.

This chain links TRBV6-6 with TRBJ2-7, with TRBD2 matching 11 bases. V trimming: 2 bases; J trimming: 6 bases; junction bases outside the gene matches: 3. Germline V gene sequence: CDR1 MNHNY, CDR2 SVGAGI (reference sequence). CDR3 length: 14 residues. CDR3 amino acids: CASSYTSGGPEQYF. The CDR3 DNA reads as TGTGCCAGCAGTTACACTAGCGGGGGTCCCGAGCAGTACTTC.

V and J are TRBV7-2 and TRBJ2-7; 9 nucleotides match TRBD2. The CDR3 sequence is 15 residues long. Germline trimming cut 1 base from V and 7 bases from J; bases unmatched to any gene: 8. Germline CDR1 is SGHTA and CDR2 is FQGNSA. The CDR3 spells CASSLVAGASGEQYF. The DNA of the CDR3 is TGTGCCAGCAGCTTAGTAGCGGGGGCGTCAGGGGAGCAGTACTTC.

The rearrangement joins TRBV6-1 to TRBJ2-2, with D unresolved. The CDR3 length is 10 residues. CDR1 is MNHNS, CDR2 SASEGT, per germline. Trimming stripped 8 bases from V and 5 bases from J, with 3 bases between. The CDR3 DNA reads TGTGCCAGCTCTACCGGGGAGCTGTTTTTT. Residues: CASSTGELFF.